This TCR beta chain was obtained from a study of glioma-infiltrating T cells. Study results and caveats: Tissue and blood shared very few CDR3 sequences. Gliomas, especially low-grade, showed above-expected tissue-blood divergence; non-neoplastic patients showed below.

As regards this clonotype: The target antigen is unknown. Compared with germline, one end of the junction differs, possibly owing to a read error.

Per the germline V gene, CDR1 is SGHAT and CDR2 is FQNNGV. This CDR3 has 14 amino acids. The iRepertoire nested amplicon-rescue multiplex PCR amplified TCR alpha and beta CDR3s from RNA. For one-step reverse transcription and amplification, roughly 85-450 ng of tissue mRNA or PBMC total RNA was used. TCRdb independently ran MiXCR on the multiplex PCR reads; one entry per CDR3 protein. The table lists thousands of distinct CDR3 sequences, 28% of them singletons. The receptor was isolated from a human donor with low-grade glioma or glioblastoma, undergoing nonglioma brain surgery, or in good health (not recorded which). The gene calls are TRBV11-2 and TRBJ2-3; 7 nucleotides align to TRBD1. The source material was glioma tissue, nonneoplastic brain tissue, or PBMCs (not recorded which). CDR3 amino acids: CASTRTGDTDTQYF. CDR3 DNA: TGTGCAAGCACACGCACAGGGGACACAGATACGCAGTATTTT.